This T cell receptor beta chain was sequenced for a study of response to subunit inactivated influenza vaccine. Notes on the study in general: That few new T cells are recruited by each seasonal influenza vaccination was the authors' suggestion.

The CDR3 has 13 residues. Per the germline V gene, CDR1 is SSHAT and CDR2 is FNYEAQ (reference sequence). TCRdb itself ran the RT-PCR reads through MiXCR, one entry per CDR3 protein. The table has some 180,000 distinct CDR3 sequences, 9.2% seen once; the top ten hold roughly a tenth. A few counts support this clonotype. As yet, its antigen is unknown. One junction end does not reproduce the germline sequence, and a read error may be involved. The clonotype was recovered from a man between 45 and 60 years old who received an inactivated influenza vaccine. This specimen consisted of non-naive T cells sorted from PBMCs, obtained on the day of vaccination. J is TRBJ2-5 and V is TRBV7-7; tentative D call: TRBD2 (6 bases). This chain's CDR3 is CASSPGEKETQYF. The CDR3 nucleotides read TGTGCTAGCAGCCCGGGGGAGAAAGAGACCCAGTACTTC. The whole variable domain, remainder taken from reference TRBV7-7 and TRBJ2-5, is GAGVSQSPRYKVTKRGQDVTLRCDPISSHATLYWYQQALGQGPEFLTYFNYEAQPDKSGLPSDRFSAERPEGSISTLTIQRTEQRDSAMYRCASSPGEKETQYFGPGTRLLVL.